This TCR beta chain was sequenced during a study of OX40 agonist ivuxolimab in advanced cancers. For the study in its entirety: The costimulatory receptor OX40 (CD134) was targeted by ivuxolimab, a fully human IgG2 agonistic monoclonal antibody. Intravenous ivuxolimab was administered to patients every 2 weeks at six dose levels: 0.01, 0.1, 0.3, 1.5, 3 and 10 mg/kg. Of the 50 to 55 dose-escalation patients, hepatocellular carcinoma was present in about 19, melanoma in roughly 15, renal cell carcinoma in 9 and head and neck cancer in 9. In the dose-escalation cohort, around four fifths of patients were male, and the mean age was 60 years with a range of roughly 23 to 79. Prior anti-PD-1, anti-PD-L1 or anti-CTLA-4 therapy was permitted, and 40% of dose-escalation patients had received checkpoint inhibitors. Partial responses occurred in three dose-escalation patients: two with cutaneous melanoma and one with hepatocellular carcinoma. The purpose of peripheral TCRbeta sequencing was to test whether ivuxolimab changed TCR sequence diversity and led to clonal T-cell expansion. The paper covers the monotherapy dose-escalation part of the phase I ivuxolimab trial, which included N of about 50 patients. The investigation overall reported the following: In partial responders in the 0.1-3.0 mg/kg groups, normalized peripheral clonal expansion was found to be among the lowest, especially among CD8+ T cells. Which antigens the clonally expanded peripheral T cells were specific for was not determined. After ivuxolimab, CD8+ T cells had more expanded clones than CD4+ T cells on average. At doses from 0.1 to 3.0 mg/kg, clonal expansion was seen in both CD4+ and CD8+ blood T cells between baseline and week 6. Low levels of normalized T-cell clonal expansion were also shown by some nonresponding patients.

Note on this clone: Its antigen is still unknown. No base-level quality is on record; no much larger clone is a single base apart.

The germline V gene (reference sequence) provides CDR1 GTSNPN and CDR2 SVGIG. Trimming at the junction amounts to 2 bases on V and 4 bases on J, and the germline ends lie 14 bases apart. The CDR3 contains 14 residues, cysteine and phenylalanine counted. Of the read, only the CDR3 DNA is kept; its 42 bases are in frame from base 1. The trial excluded patients who had a history of autoimmune disease or were on systemic immunosuppression. Peripheral blood for TCR sequencing was collected from all dose cohorts at baseline, on cycle 4 day 1, and on cycle 7 day 1. Samples were obtained from an open-label, multicenter, first-in-human phase I dose-escalation trial of ivuxolimab. The trial enrolled adults with locally advanced or metastatic head and neck squamous cell, hepatocellular, melanoma or renal cell carcinoma. CD4+ and CD8+ T cells were sorted separately from peripheral blood before TCR sequencing.

Genomic DNA was extracted from sorted cells for sequencing of the TCRbeta CDR3 region. The immunoSEQ Assay was used to sequence the TCRbeta CDR3 regions. What TCRdb holds here is the immuneACCESS table cut down to in-frame rearrangements. Part of the clones is not present; checked against another copy, under half of the missing clones reflect an unresolved V gene, and the others are unexplained. The sample profile shows under 85,000 clones; 85% of them were found once. The ten largest clones take up roughly 3.1% of the sample. The receptor's source is an adult with an advanced solid tumor such as melanoma, head and neck, liver or kidney cancer. The chain joins TRBV30 to TRBJ1-2, with TRBD1 tentatively as D gene (5 bases match). Here the sequenced sample was CD4+ or CD8+ T cells sorted from blood, taken in a trial of the OX40 agonist ivuxolimab. The DNA sequence follows: TGTGCCTGGAGTACGAGGGGAAAGGGCTATGGCTACACCTTC. Its translation reads: CAWSTRGKGYGYTF.